The clone carrying this T cell receptor beta chain was found many times. Generated by immunoSEQ multiplex PCR, the TCRdb table keeps only in-frame clones and is missing some. The table has under 150,000 clones, around two thirds seen once. The trim removed 2 bases at V and 3 bases at J, leaving 7 bases unmatched. Germline V gene data show CDR1 as SGHTA and CDR2 as FQGNSA. This CDR3 is 17 amino acids long. This sample is part of a study of shared clonotypes between healthy human individuals. The receptor comes from a woman aged 25-40 years in good health. The V call is TRBV7-2, the J call TRBJ2-2; 9 bases are shared with TRBD2. Sequencing was carried out using memory CD8+ T cells sorted from blood. Noted subset: CD45RO+ cells pooled with CCR7-negative TemRA cells. CDR3 region: CASSLTRLAAYTGELFF. In nucleotides, the CDR3 is TGTGCCAGCAGCTTAACCAGACTAGCGGCCTACACCGGGGAGCTGTTTTTT.